Given below is one T cell receptor (beta chain) in context. Its antigen is not identified. The sample originates from a study of T cells in localized non-small cell lung cancer. Whole-study findings and limits: The study found T cell clonality highest in uninvolved adjacent lung, above tumor. A denser population of T cells in blood accompanied longer overall survival. Across samples, adjacent lung featured a median 57 of the top 100 tumor clones.

TCRdb's table, derived via immunoSEQ multiplex PCR, lists solely in-frame clones and lacks some. The sample includes 100,000 or so clones, roughly 93% of them seen just once. The germline V and J ends were trimmed by 1 base and 2 bases, with 12 bases remaining between them. Germline V gives CDR1 GTSNPN, CDR2 SVGIG (reference sequence). This CDR3 region has 15 residues. The TCR comes from a woman aged 40-69 years with stage II squamous cell lung carcinoma. Source: PBMCs, taken before any cancer treatment. The chain carries TRBV30 and TRBJ1-3; a weak D match, TRBD1 (5 bases). CDR3 nucleotides: TGTGCCTGGAGTGCCCAGGGTGGGGCTGGAAACACCATATATTTT. Its protein is CAWSAQGGAGNTIYF. The variable domain in full, completed from reference TRBV30 and TRBJ1-3, reads SQTIHQWPATLVQPVGSPLSLECTVEGTSNPNLYWYRQAAGRGLQLLFYSVGIGQISSEVPQNLSASRPQDRQFILSSKKLLLSDSGFYLCAWSAQGGAGNTIYFGEGSWLTVV.